The clone carrying this T cell receptor beta chain was seen ten or more times. The antigen is not known. Within a library made for alpha chains, this beta chain is off target, and its count is uninformative. Trimming removed 0 bases from V and 0 bases from J, with 9 bases in between. The CDR3 totals 15 residues. Germline V lookup: CDR1 SGHAT, CDR2 FQDESV (reference sequence). These data originate in a study of spatial heterogeneity in lung cancer. Overall study context: Each unique TCR and UMI combination was seen more than ten times on average in raw reads.

Findings and limits, study-wide: The estimate shows that only 5.5% to 8.5% of tumor T cells were covered for alpha and around 13% for beta chains. Counts of expanded intratumoral alpha and beta TCRs tracked tumor mutation counts.

The time point denotes: sample taken at primary tumor resection. MiXCR, run by TCRdb on the 5' RACE reads, gives a single entry per CDR3 protein. Of around 4,600 distinct CDR3 sequences in the sample, approximately 6.6% were seen once. The chain combines TRBV11-1 with TRBJ2-7; possible D gene TRBD1, 5 bases. This clonotype was sampled from a female donor with early-stage non-small cell lung cancer. The sequenced sample was lung tumor tissue, obtained at surgery. The CDR3 DNA follows: TGTGCCAGCAGCTTAGCAAGGGGCCTCTCCTACGAGCAGTACTTC. It translates to CASSLARGLSYEQYF.